This T cell receptor (beta chain) was recovered during a study of CD4 T cells in relation to SARS-CoV-2 and coronaviruses. Study at large: PBMCs were cultured with antigen for roughly 11 days before TCR beta sequencing.

Using immunoSEQ multiplex PCR, the repertoire was profiled, and TCRdb retains in-frame clones only, with some absent. The sample records 15,000 to 20,000 clones, about 76% being singletons. A remark on this clone: The antigen is not known.

Unexposed donor CD4+ T cells date from 2011-2018, before the COVID-19 pandemic. CD4+ T cells were isolated from the cells after 10 days of culture. Unexposed-donor CD4+ T cells were probed with SARS-CoV-2 S/N and four cold-coronavirus spikes, cells permitting. Cultures held under 2.5 million PBMCs per well with 9 to 10 IU/ml IL-2. The V gene's germline CDR1 is MNHEY and CDR2 SMNVEV (reference sequence). Trimming removed 3 bases at V and 3 bases at J, with 9 bases between. The CDR3 covers 13 residues. This rearrangement joins TRBV27 to TRBJ2-7; D remains unclear. Sequences were obtained from CD4+ T cells from PBMCs, cultured in vitro. The clonotype originates from a human donor in good health. The DNA of the CDR3 is TGTGCCAGCAGTTTTAAAGGGAACTACGAGCAGTACTTC. This gives the protein CASSFKGNYEQYF.